This T cell receptor beta chain comes out of a study of cytomegalovirus exposure and HLA in healthy donors. The CDR3 runs to 12 residues. Deletions cut 5 bases from V and 3 bases from J, with 5 bases between. Germline V gives CDR1 SNHLY, CDR2 FYNNEI. Both 60 Vbeta primers and 13 Jbeta primers went into the PCR. Clones were read by immunoSEQ multiplex PCR, and TCRdb kept only the in-frame ones, dropping some. The sample lists under 55,000 clones, 80% seen once, with 7% to 10% in the top ten. The J gene is TRBJ2-4, the V gene TRBV2, with D uncertain. The sample taken for sequencing was PBMCs. The source is a young man in good health and CMV-seropositive. CDR3 bases: TGTGCCAGCAGTCCCGGCAAAAACATTCAGTACTTC. Its protein is CASSPGKNIQYF.